What follows are 11 T cell receptor beta chains derived from one specimen sequenced in a study of T cells in localized non-small cell lung cancer. Using immunoSEQ multiplex PCR, the repertoire was profiled, and TCRdb retains in-frame clones only, with some absent. The top ten hold approximately 2% of the sample, which has 60,000 to 65,000 clones, almost 90% seen once. The sequences come from peripheral blood, collected before any cancer treatment. These receptors all stem from a woman aged 35-70 years with stage I lung adenocarcinoma.

The count of this clone is one. This chain joins TRBV7-2 and TRBJ2-5; 7 bases align to TRBD2. The DNA end favors TRBJ2-7, so the J call may be wrong. The germline gives CDR1 SGHTA, CDR2 FQGNSA. This CDR3 has 13 residues. The CDR3 sequence is CASSFEGGYEQYF. The CDR3 bases are TGTGCCAGCAGCTTTGAGGGAGGGTACGAGCAGTACTTC.

The V call is TRBV29-1, the J call TRBJ1-5; TRBD1 might be the D (5 bases). Germline V gene data show CDR1 as SQVTM and CDR2 as ANQGSEA. CDR3 size: 12 residues. With 5 bases removed from V and 1 base from J, the gap between germline ends came to 6 bases. The CDR3 nucleotides are TGCAGCGTTCGGGACAGCAATCAGCCCCAGCATTTT. Its translation: CSVRDSNQPQHF.

J is TRBJ1-5 and V is TRBV6-6, with a tentative D call TRBD1 (5 bases). The CDR3 is 15 residues long. Germline V CDR1 and CDR2: MNHNY, SVGAGI (reference sequence). The V end lost 6 bases, the J end lost 0 bases, and 12 bases lay between the germline ends. The CDR3 loop reads CASSAQGNSNQPQHF. The CDR3 DNA is TGTGCCAGCAGCGCCCAGGGAAATAGCAATCAGCCCCAGCATTTT.

The chain recombines TRBV18 with TRBJ1-3; D is uncertain. Germline CDR1 KGHSH, CDR2 LQKENI. Trimming left V 2 bases short and J 0 bases short, with 8 bases between. CDR3 length: 15 residues. CDR3: CASSPGSVSGNTIYF. The CDR3 DNA is TGTGCCAGCTCACCAGGGTCAGTCTCTGGAAACACCATATATTTT.

This clone appeared a single time. This CDR3 is CASSSGQLTRLAKNIQYF. Written as DNA, the CDR3 is TGTGCCAGCAGCTCGGGACAGTTAACCCGGCTAGCCAAAAACATTCAGTACTTC. The rearrangement uses TRBV7-8 and TRBJ2-4; TRBD1 agrees at 7 bases. V shed 4 bases and J 0 bases; nucleotides not matched to a gene: 12. The germline V gene has CDR1 SGHVS and CDR2 FQNEAQ. The CDR3 totals 18 residues.

This clone was found a few times. The chain is built from TRBV6-1 and TRBJ1-6; 7 bases align to TRBD1. The CDR3 runs to 12 residues. With V trimmed by 8 bases and J by 7 bases, 2 bases remained unmatched. CDR1 is MNHNS, CDR2 SASEGT, per germline. CDR3 protein: CASQGGNSPLHF. The CDR3 nucleotides read TGTGCCAGCCAGGGGGGGAATTCACCCCTCCACTTT.

The chain is built from TRBV10-3 and TRBJ1-4, with 7 bases fitting TRBD1. Germline lookup yields CDR1 ENHRY and CDR2 SYGVKD. V gave up 6 bases and J gave up 5 bases; unmatched junction bases: 6. CDR3 length: 14 amino acids. The CDR3 sequence is CAIRPGQTNEKLFF. The CDR3 region has the DNA TGTGCCATCAGGCCGGGACAGACAAATGAAAAACTGTTTTTT.

The chain recombines TRBV6-5 with TRBJ2-2; no definite D call. Germline values: CDR1 MNHEY, CDR2 SVGAGI. Deletions cut 3 bases from V and 5 bases from J, with 4 bases between. The CDR3 covers 12 residues. The CDR3 reads CASSYRTGELFF. In DNA form, the CDR3 reads TGTGCCAGCAGTTATCGAACCGGGGAGCTGTTTTTT.

The chain joins TRBV14 to TRBJ1-1, with a tentative D call TRBD1 (6 bases). The CDR3 runs 17 residues. Germline assignment: CDR1 SGHDN and CDR2 FVKESK. Deletions cut 1 base from V and 4 bases from J, with 19 bases between. The CDR3 DNA is TGTGCCAGCAGCCAAGGGTCATTAGGGGGGGAGAGCACTGAAGCTTTCTTT. This encodes CASSQGSLGGESTEAFF.

The CDR3 nucleotides are TGTGCCAGCAGCTTACTGGACTCCTGGCCGTTTTTT. This sequence encodes CASSLLDSWPFF. This rearrangement joins TRBV7-9 to TRBJ2-2; D is possibly TRBD2 (5 bases). The CDR3 extends over 12 amino acids. V lost 2 bases and J lost 16, with 14 bases in between. Germline V CDR1 and CDR2: SEHNR, FQNEAQ (reference sequence).

V gene TRBV7-2 combines with J gene TRBJ2-1, with 8 bases aligning to TRBD2. Unmatched junction bases numbered 5, after V lost 5 bases and J lost 2 bases. The CDR3 runs 15 residues. Germline V gene data show CDR1 as SGHTA and CDR2 as FQGNSA. CDR3 coding DNA: TGTGCCAGCAGCGAGACTAGCGAACCCTACAATGAGCAGTTCTTC. Translated: CASSETSEPYNEQFF.